This T cell receptor beta chain was retrieved from a study of monozygotic twins with inflammatory bowel disease. TCR libraries each used roughly 3,500 ng of total RNA. TCRdb re-called the 5' RACE reads and gives one entry per CDR3 protein, without DNA. The sample table includes more than 110,000 distinct CDR3 sequences. Worth noting for this clonotype: Antigen specificity is unknown.

The CDR3 is 17 amino acids. Germline lookup yields CDR1 SGHRS and CDR2 YFSETQ. Study-wide points: Findings did not support one strong IBD-associated signal or clonotype.

Sequencing was performed on blood. The TCR sequence derives from a human donor with ulcerative colitis or Crohn's disease, or a healthy co-twin of an affected twin (not recorded which). V and J are TRBV5-1 and TRBJ1-2; no DNA is available, so the TRBD1 call from TCRdb remains unchecked. The CDR3 is CASSLETAGGANYGYTF.